The sequence of this TCR beta chain was determined in a study of neurological immune-mediated disorders. As for the cDNA, it was generated by 5'RACE with 10-nucleotide random UMIs. MiXCR was run by TCRdb on the 5' RACE reads, yielding one entry per CDR3 protein. The sample yields roughly 88,000 distinct CDR3 sequences, around 3.5% seen once. The sample holds many counts of this clonotype. Sequenced material: PBMCs. The receptor was derived from a woman in her forties or fifties with multiple sclerosis.

The CDR3: CASSIQGTEAFF. The DNA of the CDR3 is TGCGCCAGCAGCATACAGGGAACTGAAGCTTTCTTT. The chain couples TRBV5-1 to TRBJ1-1, with D perhaps matching TRBD1 (6 bases). V was cut by 4 bases and J by 5 bases, with 9 bases left in between. Germline loops: CDR1 SGHRS, CDR2 YFSETQ. This CDR3 is 12 amino acids long.